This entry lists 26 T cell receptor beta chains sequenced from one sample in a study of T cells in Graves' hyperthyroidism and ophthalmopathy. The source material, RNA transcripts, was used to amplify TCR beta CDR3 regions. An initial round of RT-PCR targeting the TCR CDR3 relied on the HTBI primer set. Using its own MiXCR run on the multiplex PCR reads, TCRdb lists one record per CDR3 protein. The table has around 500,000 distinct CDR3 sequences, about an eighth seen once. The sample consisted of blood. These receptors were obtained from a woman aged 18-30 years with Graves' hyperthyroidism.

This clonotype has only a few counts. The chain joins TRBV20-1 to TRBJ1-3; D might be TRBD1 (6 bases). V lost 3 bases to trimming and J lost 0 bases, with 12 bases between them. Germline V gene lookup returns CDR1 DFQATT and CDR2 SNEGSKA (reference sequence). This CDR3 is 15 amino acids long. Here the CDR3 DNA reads TGCAGTGCTAGTATCGACAGGAGCTCTGGAAACACCATATATTTT. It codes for CSASIDRSSGNTIYF.

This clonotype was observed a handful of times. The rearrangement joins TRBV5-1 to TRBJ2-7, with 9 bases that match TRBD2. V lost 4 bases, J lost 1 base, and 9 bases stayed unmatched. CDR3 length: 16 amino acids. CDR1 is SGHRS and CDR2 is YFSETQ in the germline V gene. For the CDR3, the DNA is TGCGCCAGCAGCCCCCTTAGCGGGAGAGCGTCCTACGAGCAGTACTTC. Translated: CASSPLSGRASYEQYF. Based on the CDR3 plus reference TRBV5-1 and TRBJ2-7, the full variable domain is KAGVTQTPRYLIKTRGQQVTLSCSPISGHRSVSWYQQTPGQGLQFLFEYFSETQRNKGNFPGRFSGRQFSNSRSEMNVSTLELGDSALYLCASSPLSGRASYEQYFGPGTRLTVT.

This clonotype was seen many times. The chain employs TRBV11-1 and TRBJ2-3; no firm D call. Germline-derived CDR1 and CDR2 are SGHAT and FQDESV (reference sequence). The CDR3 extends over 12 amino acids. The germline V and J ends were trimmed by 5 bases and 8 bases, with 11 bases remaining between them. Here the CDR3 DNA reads TGTGCCAGCAGCCCGGACCTCACTACGCAGTATTTT. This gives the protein CASSPDLTTQYF.

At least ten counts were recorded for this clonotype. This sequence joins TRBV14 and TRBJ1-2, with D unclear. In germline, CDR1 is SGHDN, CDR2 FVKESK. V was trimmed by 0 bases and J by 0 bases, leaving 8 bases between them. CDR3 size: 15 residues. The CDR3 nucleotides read TGTGCCAGCAGCCAAGATCCAGGATCTAACTATGGCTACACCTTC. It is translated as CASSQDPGSNYGYTF.

The CDR3 protein is CASSEARGSGSDTQYF. The CDR3 DNA is TGTGCCAGCAGTGAAGCGCGGGGTAGCGGGAGTGATACGCAGTATTTT. The chain uses TRBV2 and TRBJ2-3; 9 bases agree with TRBD2. With V trimmed by 0 bases and J by 6 bases, 7 bases remained unmatched. Germline V CDR1 and CDR2: SNHLY, FYNNEI. The CDR3 is made up of 16 amino acids.

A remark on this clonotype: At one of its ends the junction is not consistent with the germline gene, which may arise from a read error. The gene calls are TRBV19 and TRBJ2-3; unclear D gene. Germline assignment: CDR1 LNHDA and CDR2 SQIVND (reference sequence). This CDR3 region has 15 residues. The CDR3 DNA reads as TGTGCCAGTGGTATAGATCGCGGACCTTTTGATACGCAGTATTTT. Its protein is CASGIDRGPFDTQYF.

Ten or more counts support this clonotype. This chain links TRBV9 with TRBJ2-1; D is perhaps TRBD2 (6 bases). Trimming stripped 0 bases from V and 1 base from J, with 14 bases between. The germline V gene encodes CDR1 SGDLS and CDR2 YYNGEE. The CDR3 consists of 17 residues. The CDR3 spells CASSVEATGGSYNEQFF. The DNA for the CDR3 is TGTGCCAGCAGCGTAGAAGCCACAGGAGGGTCCTACAATGAGCAGTTCTTC.

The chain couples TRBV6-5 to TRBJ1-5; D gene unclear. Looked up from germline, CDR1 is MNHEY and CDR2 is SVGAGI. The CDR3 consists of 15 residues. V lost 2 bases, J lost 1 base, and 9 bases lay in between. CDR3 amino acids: CASSYRIGSNQPQHF. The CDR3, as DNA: TGTGCCAGCAGTTACCGCATAGGGAGCAATCAGCCCCAGCATTTT.

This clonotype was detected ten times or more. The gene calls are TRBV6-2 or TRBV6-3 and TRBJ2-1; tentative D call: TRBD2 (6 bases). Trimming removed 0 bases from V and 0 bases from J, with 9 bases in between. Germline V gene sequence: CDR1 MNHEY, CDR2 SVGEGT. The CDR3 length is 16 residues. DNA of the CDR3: TGTGCCAGCAGTTACTCAAGGGACTTCTCCTACAATGAGCAGTTCTTC. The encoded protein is CASSYSRDFSYNEQFF.

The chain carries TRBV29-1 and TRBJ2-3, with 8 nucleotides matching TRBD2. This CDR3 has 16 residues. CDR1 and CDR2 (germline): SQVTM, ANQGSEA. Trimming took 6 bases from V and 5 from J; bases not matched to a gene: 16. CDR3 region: CSVGRRASGFEDTQYF. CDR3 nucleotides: TGCAGCGTGGGTCGCCGGGCTAGCGGGTTTGAAGATACGCAGTATTTT.

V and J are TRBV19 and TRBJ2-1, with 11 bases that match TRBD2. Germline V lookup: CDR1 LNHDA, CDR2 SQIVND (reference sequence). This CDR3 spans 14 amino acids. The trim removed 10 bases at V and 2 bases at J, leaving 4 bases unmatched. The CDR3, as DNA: TGTGCCACCATTAGCGGGAGGGCCTACAATGAGCAGTTCTTC. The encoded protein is CATISGRAYNEQFF.

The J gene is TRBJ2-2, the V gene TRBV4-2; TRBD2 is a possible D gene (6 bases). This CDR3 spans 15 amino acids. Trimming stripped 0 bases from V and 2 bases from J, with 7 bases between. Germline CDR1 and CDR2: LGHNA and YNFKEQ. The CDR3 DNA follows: TGTGCCAGCAGCCAAGATACTAGCAACACCGGGGAGCTGTTTTTT. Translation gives CASSQDTSNTGELFF.

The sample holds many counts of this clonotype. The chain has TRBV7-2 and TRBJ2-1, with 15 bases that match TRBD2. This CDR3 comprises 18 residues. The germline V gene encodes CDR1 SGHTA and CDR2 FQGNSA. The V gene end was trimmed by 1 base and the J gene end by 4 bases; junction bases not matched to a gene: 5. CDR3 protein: CASSLGWTSGRDYNEQFF. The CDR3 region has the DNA TGTGCCAGCAGCTTAGGGTGGACTAGCGGGAGGGATTACAATGAGCAGTTCTTC.

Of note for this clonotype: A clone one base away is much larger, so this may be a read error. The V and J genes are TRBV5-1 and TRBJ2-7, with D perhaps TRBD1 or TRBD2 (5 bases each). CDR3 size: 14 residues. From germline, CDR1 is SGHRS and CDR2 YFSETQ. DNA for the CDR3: TGCGCCAGCAACTTGGGGGTGGTAACCTACGAGCAGTACTTC. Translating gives CASNLGVVTYEQYF.

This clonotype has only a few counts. The CDR3 is CSARDRHRVETQYF. For the CDR3, the DNA is TGCAGTGCTAGAGATCGCCACCGGGTGGAGACCCAGTACTTC. This sequence joins TRBV20-1 and TRBJ2-5; D remains ambiguous. The CDR3 has 14 residues. The V gene lost 0 bases and the J gene lost 5 bases, with 13 bases spanning the gap. Germline loops: CDR1 DFQATT, CDR2 SNEGSKA (reference sequence).

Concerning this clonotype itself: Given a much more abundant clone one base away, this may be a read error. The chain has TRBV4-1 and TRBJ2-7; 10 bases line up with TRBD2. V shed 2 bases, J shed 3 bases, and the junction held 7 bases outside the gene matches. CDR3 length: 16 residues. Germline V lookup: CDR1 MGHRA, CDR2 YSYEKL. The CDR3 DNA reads TGCGCCAGCAGCCAACCGGGACTAGCGACGAACTACGAGCAGTACTTC. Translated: CASSQPGLATNYEQYF.

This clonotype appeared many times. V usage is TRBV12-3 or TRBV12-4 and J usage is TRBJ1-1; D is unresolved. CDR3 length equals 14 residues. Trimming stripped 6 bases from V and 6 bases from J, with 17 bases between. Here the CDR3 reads CASSPPPSWAEAFF. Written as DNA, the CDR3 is TGTGCCAGCAGCCCCCCCCCGTCTTGGGCTGAAGCTTTCTTT.

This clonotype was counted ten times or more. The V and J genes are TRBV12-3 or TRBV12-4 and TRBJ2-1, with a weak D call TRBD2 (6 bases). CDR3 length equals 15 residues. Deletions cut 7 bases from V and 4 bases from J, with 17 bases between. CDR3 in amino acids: CASIPGVDQYNEQFF. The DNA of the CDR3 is TGTGCCAGCATCCCGGGGGTGGATCAATACAATGAGCAGTTCTTC.

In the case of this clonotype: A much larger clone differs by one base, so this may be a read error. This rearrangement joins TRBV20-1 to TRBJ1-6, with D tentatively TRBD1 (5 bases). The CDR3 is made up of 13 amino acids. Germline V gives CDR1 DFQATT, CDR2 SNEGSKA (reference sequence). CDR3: CSASDMTDSPRHF. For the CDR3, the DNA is TGCAGTGCCTCGGACATGACGGATTCACCCCGCCACTTT.

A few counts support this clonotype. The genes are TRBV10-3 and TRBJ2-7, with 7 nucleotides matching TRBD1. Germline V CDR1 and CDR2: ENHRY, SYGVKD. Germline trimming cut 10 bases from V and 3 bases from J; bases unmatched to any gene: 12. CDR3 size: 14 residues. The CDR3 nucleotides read TGTGCCACCGGCCCTACCGGGACAGTCTACGAGCAGTACTTC. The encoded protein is CATGPTGTVYEQYF.

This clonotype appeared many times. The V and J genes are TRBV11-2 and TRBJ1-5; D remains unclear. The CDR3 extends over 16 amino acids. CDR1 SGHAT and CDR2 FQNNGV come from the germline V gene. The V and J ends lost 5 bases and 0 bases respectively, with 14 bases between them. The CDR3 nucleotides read TGTGCCAGCAGCCCCTCCGCGAATTATAGCAATCAGCCCCAGCATTTT. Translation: CASSPSANYSNQPQHF.

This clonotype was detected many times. DNA for the CDR3: TGTGCCAGCACTGGGGTAGCCACAGATACGCAGTATTTT. Translation: CASTGVATDTQYF. The chain employs TRBV2 and TRBJ2-3; D is uncertain. The germline CDR1 and CDR2 sequences are SNHLY and FYNNEI. Trimming left V 7 bases short and J 2 bases short, with 10 bases between. This CDR3 is built from 13 residues.

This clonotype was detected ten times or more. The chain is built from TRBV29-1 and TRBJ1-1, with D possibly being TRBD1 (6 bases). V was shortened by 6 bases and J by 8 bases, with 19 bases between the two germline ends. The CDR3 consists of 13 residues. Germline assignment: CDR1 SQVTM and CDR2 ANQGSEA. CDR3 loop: CSVDTTGVDEAFF. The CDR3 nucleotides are TGCAGCGTGGATACGACAGGCGTCGACGAAGCTTTCTTT.

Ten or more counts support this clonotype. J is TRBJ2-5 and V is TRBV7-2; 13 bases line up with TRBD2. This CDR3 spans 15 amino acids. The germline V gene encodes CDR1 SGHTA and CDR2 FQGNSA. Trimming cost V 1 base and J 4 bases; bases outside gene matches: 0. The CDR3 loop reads CASSLGLAGGETQYF. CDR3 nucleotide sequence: TGTGCCAGCAGCTTAGGACTAGCGGGGGGAGAGACCCAGTACTTC.

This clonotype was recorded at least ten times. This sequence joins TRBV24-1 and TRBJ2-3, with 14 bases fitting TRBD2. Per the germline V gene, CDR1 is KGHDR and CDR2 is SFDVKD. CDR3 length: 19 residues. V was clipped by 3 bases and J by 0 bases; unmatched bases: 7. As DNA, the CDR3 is TGTGCCACCAGTGATCATCACGGGACTAGCGGGAGCAGCACAGATACGCAGTATTTT. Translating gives CATSDHHGTSGSSTDTQYF.

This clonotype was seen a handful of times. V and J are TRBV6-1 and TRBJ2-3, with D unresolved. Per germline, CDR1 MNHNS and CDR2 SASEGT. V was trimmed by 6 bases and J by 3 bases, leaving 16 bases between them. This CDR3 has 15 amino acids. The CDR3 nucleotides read TGTGCCAGCAGCGGCAGGCGTGGGTTGACAGATACGCAGTATTTT. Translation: CASSGRRGLTDTQYF.